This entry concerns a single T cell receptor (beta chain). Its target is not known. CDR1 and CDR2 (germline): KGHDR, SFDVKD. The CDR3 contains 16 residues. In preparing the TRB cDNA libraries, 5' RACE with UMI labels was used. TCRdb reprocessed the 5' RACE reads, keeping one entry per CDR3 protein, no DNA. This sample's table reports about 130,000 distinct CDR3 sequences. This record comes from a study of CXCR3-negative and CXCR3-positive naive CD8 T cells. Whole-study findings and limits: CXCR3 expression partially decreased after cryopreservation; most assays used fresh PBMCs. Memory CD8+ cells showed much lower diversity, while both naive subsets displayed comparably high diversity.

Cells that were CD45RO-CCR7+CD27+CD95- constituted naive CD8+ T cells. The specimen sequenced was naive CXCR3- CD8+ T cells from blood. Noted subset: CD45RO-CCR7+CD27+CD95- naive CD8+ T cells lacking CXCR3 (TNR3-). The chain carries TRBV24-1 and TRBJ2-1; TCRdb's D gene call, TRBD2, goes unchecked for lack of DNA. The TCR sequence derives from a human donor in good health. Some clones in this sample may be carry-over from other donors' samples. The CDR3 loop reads CATSDGSRPPYNEQFF.